The clone carrying this T cell receptor (beta chain) was observed a few times. The data were produced by immunoSEQ multiplex PCR, yet TCRdb's version contains in-frame clones alone and is incomplete. The table lists 100,000 or so clones, around nine tenths of them singletons. The ends were cut back, 6 bases at V and 9 bases at J, with 18 bases in the middle. Germline CDR1 and CDR2: MGHDK and SYGVNS. The CDR3 is 14 amino acids. The data belong to a study of T cell responses to AZD1222 COVID-19 vaccine. The sequence was collected from an adult in good health. The source was peripheral blood, collected on day 0 of AZD1222 vaccination. The chain combines TRBV25-1 with TRBJ2-1; D tentatively reads TRBD1 or TRBD2 (7 bases each). The CDR3 bases are TGTGCCAGCAGCCCCTCAGGGGGGGTTGGTGAGCAGTTCTTC. This codes for CASSPSGGVGEQFF.